Listed here are 6 T cell receptor beta chains from one sample, sequenced in a study of post-analysis software for immune sequencing data. Findings and limits, study-wide: Five or six TRBV segments, TRBV5-6, TRBV5-1 and TRBV20-1 among them, were found more frequent in patients than controls.

TCR beta cDNA libraries had unique molecular identifiers. TCRdb reprocessed the PCR reads with MiXCR, giving one entry per CDR3 protein. The repertoire consists of hundreds of thousands of distinct CDR3 sequences, with just under 30% occurring once and the leading ten covering under 0.7%. Their antigens remain unidentified. Input material: blood. The receptors were sampled from a girl aged 5 to 17 with multiple sclerosis.

The chain has TRBV28 and TRBJ2-7; 7 bases are shared with TRBD2. The CDR3 is made up of 15 amino acids. Germline values: CDR1 MDHEN, CDR2 SYDVKM. Trimming took 6 bases from V and 0 from J; bases not matched to a gene: 8. The CDR3, as DNA: TGTGCCAGCAGCCGTGCGGGGGTGGGCTCCTACGAGCAGTACTTC. It is translated as CASSRAGVGSYEQYF. Using reference TRBV28 and TRBJ2-7 for the parts outside the CDR3, the full variable domain is DVKVTQSSRYLVKRTGEKVFLECVQDMDHENMFWYRQDPGLGLRLIYFSYDVKMKEKGDIPEGYSVSREKKERFSLILESASTNQTSMYLCASSRAGVGSYEQYFGPGTRLTVT.

This clonotype was seen a handful of times. The chain employs TRBV7-2 and TRBJ1-2; D unclear. Between the trimmed V and J ends, which lost 7 bases and 7 bases, there was a span of 13 bases. Per germline, CDR1 SGHTA and CDR2 FQGNSA. This CDR3 has 12 residues. CDR3 nucleotide sequence: TGTGCCAGCACCGGGCCCCTAGGTGGCTACACCTTC. It encodes CASTGPLGGYTF.

CDR3 coding DNA: TGTGCCAGCAGCACTATGGGGGGGGACACCGGGGAGCTGTTTTTT. It codes for CASSTMGGDTGELFF. The chain links TRBV9 to TRBJ2-2; 7 bases align to TRBD2. The J segment lost 3 bases and the V segment lost 4 bases, leaving 6 bases of the junction unmatched. The CDR3 totals 15 residues. The germline V gene has CDR1 SGDLS and CDR2 YYNGEE. The complete variable domain, with remaining parts taken from reference TRBV9 and TRBJ2-2, reads DSGVTQTPKHLITATGQRVTLRCSPRSGDLSVYWYQQSLDQGLQFLIQYYNGEERAKGNILERFSAQQFPDLHSELNLSSLELGDSALYFCASSTMGGDTGELFFGEGSRLTVL.

This clonotype was picked up a small number of times. The rearrangement links TRBV20-1 to TRBJ2-3; a weak D match, TRBD2 (6 bases). The CDR3 is 13 residues long. The germline V gene has CDR1 DFQATT and CDR2 SNEGSKA (reference sequence). Between the trimmed V and J ends, which lost 3 bases and 4 bases, there was a span of 11 bases. CDR3 DNA sequence: TGCAGTGCTAGGGGGACTTACTCAGATACGCAGTATTTT. Encoded protein: CSARGTYSDTQYF.

This clonotype was seen ten or more times. This sequence joins TRBV4-3 and TRBJ2-1, with D possibly being TRBD2 (6 bases). V lost 0 bases to trimming and J lost 9 bases, with 21 bases between them. Germline V gene lookup returns CDR1 LGHNA and CDR2 YSLEER. The CDR3 sequence is 17 residues long. CDR3 residues: CASSQDRQSGGRGEQFF. CDR3 nucleotide sequence: TGCGCCAGCAGCCAAGATCGTCAGTCAGGAGGGCGAGGTGAGCAGTTCTTC.

V is TRBV4-1 and J is TRBJ2-2; 8 nucleotides agree with TRBD1. Germline V gene sequence: CDR1 MGHRA, CDR2 YSYEKL. Trimming cost V 5 bases and J 6 bases; bases outside gene matches: 5. The length of the CDR3 is 14 residues. The CDR3 DNA sequence: TGCGCCAGCAGCGAGACAGGGGCCCCCGGGGAGCTGTTTTTT. Its protein product is CASSETGAPGELFF.